This section outlines one T cell receptor (beta chain) sequence together with its context. No antigen is known for it. Relative to the germline gene, one junction end is altered; a read error may explain this. This CDR3 has 15 residues. CDR1 and CDR2 from the germline V gene are SGDLS and YYNGEE. PCR amplification relied on 60 Vbeta primers (plus 13 Jbeta primers). TCRdb keeps only in-frame clones here, not all; method: immunoSEQ multiplex PCR. The top ten clones hold 1.8% of a sample with around 220,000 clones, approximately 70% of them seen once. This sample stems from a study of cytomegalovirus exposure and HLA in healthy donors. Overall study results and limits: Presence/absence analyses treated sequencing depth as roughly uniform across donors.

The specimen was PBMCs. The receptor comes from a woman aged 25 to 39 in good health and CMV-seronegative. The chain couples TRBV9 to TRBJ1-1; D is uncertain. The CDR3 DNA reads as TGTGCCAGCAGCCCACTCGCGGCCTCTGTTACTGAAGATTTCTTT. The encoded protein is CASSPLAASVTEDFF. Full variable domain (outside the CDR3, taken from reference TRBV9 and TRBJ1-1): DSGVTQTPKHLITATGQRVTLRCSPRSGDLSVYWYQQSLDQGLQFLIQYYNGEERAKGNILERFSAQQFPDLHSELNLSSLELGDSALYFCASSPLAASVTEDFFGQGTRLTVV.